These 7 T cell receptor beta chains share one sample of origin, sequenced in a study of shared clonotypes between healthy human individuals. Repertoires were generated with immunoSEQ multiplex PCR, while TCRdb's copy carries only in-frame clones and drops some. The table includes roughly 700,000 clones, around 67% detected once. The sample was memory CD4+ T cells sorted from blood. Subset noted: CD45RA-negative fraction. These receptors all stem from a young woman in good health.

The chain is built from TRBV4-1 and TRBJ2-7, with 8 positions matching TRBD1. From germline, CDR1 is MGHRA and CDR2 YSYEKL. The CDR3 extends over 15 amino acids. The J segment lost 6 bases and the V segment lost 4 bases, leaving 11 bases of the junction unmatched. The chain's CDR3 is CASSPPSGQGIEQYF. Written as DNA, the CDR3 is TGCGCCAGCAGCCCACCATCCGGACAGGGTATCGAGCAGTACTTC.

V and J are TRBV6-5 and TRBJ2-3, with a possible D match to TRBD2 (6 bases). This CDR3 region has 13 residues. Germline lookup yields CDR1 MNHEY and CDR2 SVGAGI. Trimming removed 0 bases at V and 7 bases at J, with 8 bases between. In nucleotides, the CDR3 is TGTGCCAGCAGTTACTCGGAGGGTCATACGCAGTATTTT. Protein sequence: CASSYSEGHTQYF.

V is TRBV6-1 and J is TRBJ1-5; D perhaps matches TRBD1 (6 bases). Between the trimmed V and J ends, which lost 10 bases and 0 bases, there was a span of 13 bases. This CDR3 has 14 residues. CDR1 MNHNS and CDR2 SASEGT come from the germline V gene. CDR3 bases: TGTGCCACCCACACAGGGTATAGCAATCAGCCCCAGCATTTT. This encodes CATHTGYSNQPQHF.

Points on this clone: Other DNA sequences in this specimen translate into the identical CDR3. V and J are TRBV7-9 and TRBJ1-4, with 9 bases lining up with TRBD1. V lost 3 bases and J lost 4; bases outside the gene matches: 0. Germline values: CDR1 SEHNR, CDR2 FQNEAQ (reference sequence). This CDR3 contains 14 residues. Here the CDR3 DNA reads TGTGCCAGCAGCTTGGACAGGGGTAATGAAAAACTGTTTTTT. This sequence encodes CASSLDRGNEKLFF.

The CDR3 sequence is CASSTSGKTYEQYF. CDR3 DNA sequence: TGCGCCAGCAGCACTAGCGGGAAAACCTACGAGCAGTACTTC. V gene TRBV5-1 combines with J gene TRBJ2-7, with 10 positions matching TRBD2. From germline, CDR1 is SGHRS and CDR2 YFSETQ. The CDR3 sequence is 14 residues long. V shed 4 bases, J shed 2 bases, and the junction held 3 bases outside the gene matches.

This clone was observed a few times. V usage is TRBV7-9 and J usage is TRBJ2-7; 7 bases agree with TRBD1. With 5 bases clipped from V and 2 bases from J, the junction kept 3 bases outside the gene matches. This CDR3 has 13 residues. In germline, CDR1 is SEHNR, CDR2 FQNEAQ (reference sequence). In nucleotides, the CDR3 is TGTGCCAGCAGCCTGGGACAGCCCTACGAGCAGTACTTC. This gives the protein CASSLGQPYEQYF.

The CDR3 DNA is TGCAGCGTTGTCCCGCAGCACAATGAGCAGTTCTTC. Translated, it gives CSVVPQHNEQFF. This chain connects TRBV29-1 to TRBJ2-1; no reliable D call. This CDR3 comprises 12 residues. V lost 4 bases and J 5 bases, leaving 9 bases between the germline ends. Germline-derived CDR1 and CDR2 are SQVTM and ANQGSEA.